Below are 23 T cell receptor beta chains sequenced from a single sample in a study of T cells after yellow fever vaccination. Each CDR3 protein is one row after TCRdb ran MiXCR on the 5' RACE reads. The sample lists around 530,000 distinct CDR3 sequences, about 17% occurring once. Sequenced material: PBMCs, taken about 5 days after the first yellow fever vaccination. Receptors originate from a young man who received the YFV17D yellow fever vaccine.

This clonotype was counted many times. The V gene is TRBV7-8, the J gene TRBJ2-5; 8 positions match TRBD2. This CDR3 comprises 16 residues. Germline V lookup: CDR1 SGHVS, CDR2 FQNEAQ. With 5 bases clipped from V and 1 base from J, the junction kept 9 bases outside the gene matches. Here the CDR3 reads CASSPGERGIQETQYF. The CDR3 DNA reads as TGTGCCAGCAGCCCTGGGGAGCGGGGGATCCAAGAGACCCAGTACTTC.

This clonotype was observed a few times. The chain links TRBV7-8 to TRBJ2-4, with TRBD1 matching over 7 bases. The CDR3 has 15 amino acids. CDR1 is SGHVS and CDR2 is FQNEAQ in the germline V gene. After removal of 5 bases from V and 2 bases from J, the junction contained 6 bases not matched to a gene. The CDR3 reads CASSPIQGSKNIQYF. The DNA of the CDR3 is TGTGCCAGCAGCCCAATACAGGGGTCCAAAAACATTCAGTACTTC.

This sequence joins TRBV25-1 and TRBJ2-2, with unresolved D. V was trimmed by 10 bases and J by 9 bases, leaving 15 bases between them. The germline V gene encodes CDR1 MGHDK and CDR2 SYGVNS. This CDR3 has 12 amino acids. CDR3 amino acids: CATSGPLRELFF. CDR3 DNA sequence: TGTGCCACCTCGGGCCCCCTCCGGGAGCTGTTTTTT.

The J gene is TRBJ2-2, the V gene TRBV20-1; D not resolved. This CDR3 has 18 amino acids. Between the trimmed V and J ends, which lost 1 base and 0 bases, there was a span of 18 bases. CDR1 and CDR2 from the germline V gene are DFQATT and SNEGSKA (reference sequence). CDR3 protein: CSARATQGLRANTGELFF. Here the CDR3 DNA reads TGCAGTGCTAGAGCGACCCAAGGTTTACGGGCGAACACCGGGGAGCTGTTTTTT.

This clonotype was picked up a small number of times. The chain recombines TRBV7-2 with TRBJ2-2; D tentatively fits TRBD1 or TRBD2 (5 bases each). The V end was cut by 6 bases, the J end by 4 bases, with 9 bases between. CDR1 and CDR2 (germline): SGHTA, FQGNSA. This CDR3 comprises 13 residues. DNA of the CDR3: TGTGCCAGCAGGAGAGGGGTCACCGGGGAGCTGTTTTTT. Protein sequence: CASRRGVTGELFF.

In this sample, this clonotype turned up a few times. The gene calls are TRBV7-9 and TRBJ1-3; no clear D gene. V was pared by 2 bases and J by 4 bases, with 9 bases between. Germline CDR1 is SEHNR and CDR2 is FQNEAQ (reference sequence). The CDR3 has 14 amino acids. The CDR3 DNA reads as TGTGCCAGCAGCTTAACGTCTGGAGGAAACACCATATATTTT. The encoded protein is CASSLTSGGNTIYF.

The V and J genes are TRBV4-1 and TRBJ1-1, with TRBD1 identical over 7 bases. Germline lookup yields CDR1 MGHRA and CDR2 YSYEKL. The CDR3 has 14 residues. J was trimmed by 6 bases and V by 6 bases; bases with no gene match: 10. CDR3 in amino acids: CASSRQGSVAEAFF. In DNA form, the CDR3 reads TGCGCCAGCAGTCGACAGGGTTCTGTAGCTGAAGCTTTCTTT.

Only a few counts were recorded for this clonotype. The chain recombines TRBV5-1 with TRBJ2-5, with D possibly TRBD2 on 6 matching bases. The CDR3 loop spans 15 amino acids. V lost 2 bases and J lost 5, with 16 bases in between. The germline gives CDR1 SGHRS, CDR2 YFSETQ. CDR3 sequence (DNA): TGCGCCAGCAGCTTAACAGGACTACCCAGCGAGACCCAGTACTTC. Encoded protein: CASSLTGLPSETQYF.

The V and J genes are TRBV20-1 and TRBJ1-2; tentatively, D is TRBD1 (6 bases). This CDR3 is built from 13 residues. Germline V CDR1 and CDR2: DFQATT, SNEGSKA (reference sequence). The V end was cut by 5 bases, the J end by 3 bases, with 13 bases between. CDR3 DNA sequence: TGCAGTGCTCGGGACACCAACTACTATGGCTACACCTTC. It codes for CSARDTNYYGYTF.

Here the CDR3 DNA reads TGCGCCAGCAGCCAGGATACTAGCGTCGAAGAGACCCAGTACTTC. This translates into CASSQDTSVEETQYF. The V call is TRBV4-3, the J call TRBJ2-5; 7 nucleotides agree with TRBD2. Germline CDR1 and CDR2: LGHNA and YSLEER. V shed 3 bases and J 3 bases; nucleotides not matched to a gene: 7. The CDR3 is 15 residues long.

V gene TRBV7-9 combines with J gene TRBJ2-5, with 8 positions matching TRBD1. The J segment lost 5 bases and the V segment lost 3 bases, leaving 5 bases of the junction unmatched. The CDR3 runs to 14 residues. Germline V lookup: CDR1 SEHNR, CDR2 FQNEAQ (reference sequence). The CDR3 DNA follows: TGTGCCAGCAGCTTGGAGGACAGGGCTGAGACCCAGTACTTC. The encoded protein is CASSLEDRAETQYF.

In this sample, this clonotype turned up many times. V usage is TRBV10-2 and J usage is TRBJ2-1; 7 bases are shared with TRBD2. This CDR3 is 12 amino acids long. Germline V gene data show CDR1 as WSHSY and CDR2 as SAAADI. V lost 8 bases to trimming and J lost 3 bases; unmatched junction nucleotides: 1. The CDR3 region is CASGGVYNEQFF. CDR3 DNA sequence: TGCGCCAGCGGGGGGGTCTACAATGAGCAGTTCTTC.

V usage is TRBV7-2 and J usage is TRBJ2-1; 10 nucleotides align to TRBD2. The ends lost 1 base at V and 0 bases at J; junction bases unmatched: 9. This CDR3 contains 19 residues. The V gene's germline CDR1 is SGHTA and CDR2 FQGNSA. The CDR3 coding sequence is TGTGCCAGCAGCTTAGGGCCCCAGCGGGGGGGGAGCTCCTACAATGAGCAGTTCTTC. Amino acid sequence: CASSLGPQRGGSSYNEQFF.

This clonotype was picked up a small number of times. CDR3 nucleotides: TGCAGCGTTGGGAGGAGTGGGAACACTGAAGCTTTCTTT. It encodes CSVGRSGNTEAFF. V and J are TRBV29-1 and TRBJ1-1; D not certain. With 4 bases removed from V and 1 base from J, the gap between germline ends came to 10 bases. The CDR3 covers 13 residues. From germline, CDR1 is SQVTM and CDR2 ANQGSEA.

V is TRBV11-1 and J is TRBJ2-1; maybe TRBD2 (7 bases). Germline V lookup: CDR1 SGHAT, CDR2 FQDESV (reference sequence). The CDR3 is made up of 18 amino acids. V was shortened by 2 bases and J by 5 bases, with 22 bases between the two germline ends. CDR3 DNA: TGTGCCAGCAGCTTAACTGCGGGGGCCATTCCCACAGACAATGAGCAGTTCTTC. Protein product: CASSLTAGAIPTDNEQFF.

The rearrangement joins TRBV9 to TRBJ2-5, with a weak D call TRBD2 (6 bases). This CDR3 spans 15 amino acids. The V and J ends lost 4 bases and 5 bases respectively, with 18 bases between them. Germline lookup yields CDR1 SGDLS and CDR2 YYNGEE. DNA for the CDR3: TGTGCCAGCAGCCTTCAGGGCGGGGTCGATGAGACCCAGTACTTC. Its protein product is CASSLQGGVDETQYF.

In DNA form, the CDR3 reads TGTGCCAGCAGCTTAGCCAGAAGGAGATCCTACGAGCAGTACTTC. Residues: CASSLARRRSYEQYF. The gene calls are TRBV7-8 and TRBJ2-7; no reliable D call. Trimming removed 0 bases from V and 1 base from J, with 10 bases in between. The CDR3 totals 15 residues. CDR1 SGHVS and CDR2 FQNEAQ come from the germline V gene.

This clonotype has more than one count but fewer than ten. The chain uses TRBV9 and TRBJ2-1; D might be TRBD2 (6 bases). V was shortened by 4 bases and J by 2 bases, with 10 bases between the two germline ends. CDR1 and CDR2 (germline): SGDLS, YYNGEE. The CDR3 has 14 amino acids. In DNA form, the CDR3 reads TGTGCCAGCAGCACTGGGGGGACCTACAATGAGCAGTTCTTC. It translates to CASSTGGTYNEQFF.

This clonotype was detected ten times or more. The chain joins TRBV7-2 to TRBJ2-2; 8 bases align to TRBD1. Trimming took 5 bases from V and 5 from J; bases not matched to a gene: 7. The V gene's germline CDR1 is SGHTA and CDR2 FQGNSA. The CDR3 runs 15 residues. Here the CDR3 reads CASSPDRGRTGELFF. The DNA for the CDR3 is TGTGCCAGCAGCCCTGACAGGGGAAGGACCGGGGAGCTGTTTTTT.

The chain has TRBV11-1 and TRBJ2-5; 7 bases agree with TRBD2. This CDR3 spans 14 amino acids. Germline V lookup: CDR1 SGHAT, CDR2 FQDESV (reference sequence). J lost 1 base, V lost 5 bases, and 4 bases had no gene match. CDR3 loop: CASSAGLIQETQYF. DNA of the CDR3: TGTGCCAGCAGCGCGGGACTAATCCAAGAGACCCAGTACTTC.

This sequence joins TRBV12-3 or TRBV12-4 and TRBJ1-4; D may be TRBD1 (6 bases). The length of the CDR3 is 14 residues. Trimming took 6 bases from V and 4 from J, leaving 12 bases between them. CDR3 protein: CASSPGQINEKLFF. Here the CDR3 DNA reads TGTGCCAGCAGCCCCGGACAGATTAATGAAAAACTGTTTTTT.

The rearrangement joins TRBV19 to TRBJ2-1, with D perhaps TRBD1 (6 bases). Trimming removed 1 base at V and 6 bases at J, with 16 bases between. The CDR3 runs 16 residues. The germline V gene has CDR1 LNHDA and CDR2 SQIVND (reference sequence). CDR3 nucleotide sequence: TGTGCCAGTAGTATAGGCCACAGGGTCGTAGGCAATGAGCAGTTCTTC. Protein product: CASSIGHRVVGNEQFF.

This clonotype was seen a handful of times. V usage is TRBV23-1 and J usage is TRBJ2-7; D unclear. TRBV23-1 has ORF status, its function being uncertain. V was trimmed by 0 bases and J by 0 bases, leaving 6 bases between them. This CDR3 region has 14 residues. For the CDR3, the DNA is TGCGCCAGCAGTCAATCCTCGGACTCCTACGAGCAGTACGTC. It translates to CASSQSSDSYEQYV.